The clone carrying this TCR beta chain was seen repeatedly, ten times or more. The sample comes from a study of T-cell reconstitution after alpha-beta-depleted transplantation in children. The library targeted TCRbeta and was prepared with unique molecular identifiers. TCRdb itself ran the PCR reads through MiXCR, one entry per CDR3 protein. The sample shows about 460,000 distinct CDR3 sequences, roughly an eighth of them seen only once. This CDR3 spans 15 amino acids. Germline V lookup: CDR1 MDHEN, CDR2 SYDVKM. V lost 7 bases and J 3 bases, leaving 19 bases between the germline ends. The source material was PBMCs from the stem cell graft donor, sampled from the stem cell graft. The J gene is TRBJ2-7, the V gene TRBV28; possible D gene TRBD1, 6 bases. This TCR was recovered from a human donor who donated a stem cell graft to a child with combined immunodeficiency. For the CDR3, the DNA is TGTGCCAGCACCTCTCCGGGGACATTCTACTACGAGCAGTACTTC. Translation gives CASTSPGTFYYEQYF.